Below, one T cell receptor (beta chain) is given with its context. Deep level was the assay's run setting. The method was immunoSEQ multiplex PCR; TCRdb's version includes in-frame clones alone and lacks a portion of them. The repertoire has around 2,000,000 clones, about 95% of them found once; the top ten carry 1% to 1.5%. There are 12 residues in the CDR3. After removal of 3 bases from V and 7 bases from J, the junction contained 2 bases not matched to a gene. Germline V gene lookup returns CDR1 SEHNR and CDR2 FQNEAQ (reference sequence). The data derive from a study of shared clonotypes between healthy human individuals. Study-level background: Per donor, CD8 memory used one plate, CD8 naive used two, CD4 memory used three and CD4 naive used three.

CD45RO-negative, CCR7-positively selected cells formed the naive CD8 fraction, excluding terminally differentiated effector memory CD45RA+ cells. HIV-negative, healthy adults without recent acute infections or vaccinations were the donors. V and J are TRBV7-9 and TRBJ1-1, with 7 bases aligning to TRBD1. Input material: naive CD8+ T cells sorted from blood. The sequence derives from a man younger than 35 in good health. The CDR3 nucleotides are TGTGCCAGCAGCTTGGGACAGCTTGAAGCTTTCTTT. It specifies CASSLGQLEAFF.